The clone carrying this TCR beta chain was detected a few times. The antigen remains unidentified. The data were produced by immunoSEQ multiplex PCR, yet TCRdb's version contains in-frame clones alone and is incomplete. This table holds under 1,100,000 clones, about 77% found once. The source of the sample is a study of shared clonotypes between healthy human individuals. General study findings and limits: A reduction in generation probabilities was seen for non-shared clonotypes relative to those shared by all four donors.

V was pared by 7 bases and J by 1 base, with 10 bases of the junction left unmatched. The CDR3 loop spans 16 amino acids. In germline, CDR1 is MGHRA, CDR2 YSYEKL. Healthy adults negative for HIV, lacking recent acute infections or vaccinations, served as donors. All of the donors resided in Nashville, Tennessee, and each was a Caucasian adult. A split of CD4+ cells into CD45RA+ naive and CD45RA-negative memory subsets was performed. The chain combines TRBV4-1 with TRBJ1-3; 7 bases are shared with TRBD1. The sequenced material came from memory CD4+ T cells sorted from blood. The subset: CD45RA-negative fraction. This clonotype originated in a man younger than 30 in good health. CDR3 nucleotide sequence: TGCGCCAGCACCCTAAGGGAGGGGGCGTCTGGAAACACCATATATTTT. This encodes CASTLREGASGNTIYF.